The source of this T cell receptor (beta chain) is a study of PD-1 blockade in mismatch repair-deficient tumors. In the study overall: Patients had around 11 mismatch repair-deficient cancer types, all previously treated and progressing.

CDR1 is SGHTA, CDR2 FQGNSA, per germline. Trimming removed 2 bases at V and 5 bases at J, with 16 bases between. The CDR3 runs 15 residues. Measured with immunoSEQ multiplex PCR; TCRdb has only the in-frame clones, and not every one. The table has under 95,000 clones, approximately 81% seen once. Every patient had mismatch repair deficiency by PCR or immunohistochemistry. The chain recombines TRBV7-2 with TRBJ2-7; D is possibly TRBD1 (6 bases). Specimen: peripheral blood, collected 44 weeks after starting pembrolizumab. This clonotype originated in an adult with mismatch repair-deficient cancer. The CDR3 spells CASSLSRGGIHEQYF. The CDR3 DNA is TGTGCCAGCAGCTTATCGAGAGGGGGAATCCACGAGCAGTACTTC. Full variable domain (outside the CDR3, taken from reference TRBV7-2 and TRBJ2-7): GAGVSQSPSNKVTEKGKDVELRCDPISGHTALYWYRQSLGQGLEFLIYFQGNSAPDKSGLPSDRFSAERTGGSVSTLTIQRTQQEDSAVYLCASSLSRGGIHEQYFGPGTRLTVT.